This T cell receptor (beta chain) came from a study of shared clonotypes between healthy human individuals. Overall study: Each donor's CD4 naive and CD4 memory cells filled three plates apiece, CD8 naive two, and CD8 memory one.

Trimming took off 3 bases at V and 1 base at J, with 9 bases between the two ends. Germline V gives CDR1 MNHEY, CDR2 SMNVEV (reference sequence). The CDR3 has 14 residues. CD8 cells regarded as naive lacked CD45RO, were positively chosen for CCR7, and omitted terminally differentiated effector memory CD45RA+ cells. General study findings and limits: Clonotypes shared by all four donors outscored non-shared clonotypes in generation probability. Compared with memory subsets, naive subsets generally had larger estimated richness.

As to this clone: No antigen is known for it. Other DNA sequences in the same sample also yield this CDR3.

Original handling: ImmunoSEQ junction-only sequences lacked quality scores, so their filtering differed. Generated by immunoSEQ multiplex PCR, the TCRdb table keeps only in-frame clones and is missing some. The D gene and trimming were derived from the DNA, and the V and J assignments and clone size from that table. This sample has roughly 1,800,000 clones; about 95% occur once, and the top ten carry approximately 1.2%. The sequenced material came from naive CD8+ T cells sorted from blood. This chain uses TRBV27 with TRBJ1-1; maybe TRBD1 (5 bases). The source is a man younger than 35 in good health. The CDR3 bases are TGTGCCAGCAGTTTGAGGGGCCCGAACACTGAAGCTTTCTTT. Protein: CASSLRGPNTEAFF.